This T cell receptor (beta chain) derives from a study of beta chain features in type 1 diabetes. Overall study findings and caveats: All four CD4+ subsets from Type 1 diabetes patients carried moderately but significantly shorter TCRB CDR3s. Patients and controls would share equally any PCR tilt toward shorter templates.

This clone was observed a few times. Its antigen is as yet unknown. CDR1 is SGHRS, CDR2 YFSETQ, per germline. The CDR3 consists of 17 residues. The V gene end was trimmed by 5 bases and the J gene end by 0 bases; junction bases not matched to a gene: 10. Sequencing targeted expressed TCRB transcripts, as all isolated RNA had been reverse transcribed. The repertoire was sequenced with immunoSEQ multiplex PCR; TCRdb's copy has only in-frame clones and lacks some. This sample has more than 300,000 clones, with roughly an eighth found just once. A single heparinised blood sample, averaging around 110 mL, was obtained per donor. Researchers reported sorting CD4+ naive, central memory, regulatory and stem cell-like memory cells via CD45RO/CCR7/CD25/CD127/CD95/CD27.

The TCR was taken from a woman aged 18-29 years with type 1 diabetes. The chain carries TRBV5-1 and TRBJ1-1; 10 positions match TRBD1. Sequencing used naive CD4+ T cells from blood. CDR3 nucleotide sequence: TGCGCCAGCAGGCGGGGGACAGGGGCACTATTGAACACTGAAGCTTTCTTT. Translating it yields CASRRGTGALLNTEAFF.